This T cell receptor beta chain originates from a study of T cells in localized non-small cell lung cancer. Repertoires were generated with immunoSEQ multiplex PCR, while TCRdb's copy carries only in-frame clones and drops some. The sample lists over 25,000 clones; around 90% were seen once. This clone was picked up one time. Sequenced material: peripheral blood, taken before any cancer treatment. The receptor's source is a woman aged 35 to 70 with stage I lung adenocarcinoma.

CDR3 nucleotide sequence: TGTGCCACCAGCAGAGGGGGCCCCTTAAATGAGCAGTTCTTC. It is translated as CATSRGGPLNEQFF. V gene TRBV15 combines with J gene TRBJ2-1; possibly TRBD1 for D (5 bases). The V gene lost 1 base and the J gene lost 7 bases, with 11 bases spanning the gap. The CDR3 is made up of 14 amino acids. CDR1 is LNHNV, CDR2 YYDKDF, per germline (reference sequence).